This T cell receptor (beta chain) was recorded in a study of blood T cell repertoires in COVID-19. Study-level information: The origin of the acute and convalescent COVID-19 samples was the United States, Italy and Spain. Sample material is recorded as cDNA or gDNA derived from T cells, B-cell-depleted T cells, or PBMCs.

Original handling: Counts of nucleated cells, estimated from reference gene primer amplification, were obtained. Only in-frame clones appear in the TCRdb table, and some are missing; sequencing was by immunoSEQ multiplex PCR. V, J and clone size derive from that table, while D and trimming were established from the DNA sequence. The table records under 500,000 clones, 75% to 90% of them present only once. V lost 6 bases and J lost 1, with 18 bases in between. Germline CDR1 reads GTSNPN; CDR2 reads SVGIG (reference sequence). The CDR3 is made up of 15 amino acids. This TCR derives from a woman under 40 with acute or convalescent COVID-19. This sequence joins TRBV30 and TRBJ2-5; maybe TRBD1 (5 bases). Sequenced material: peripheral blood. CDR3 sequence: CACHAYRQSQETQYF. CDR3 bases: TGTGCCTGCCATGCTTATAGACAGTCCCAAGAGACCCAGTACTTC.